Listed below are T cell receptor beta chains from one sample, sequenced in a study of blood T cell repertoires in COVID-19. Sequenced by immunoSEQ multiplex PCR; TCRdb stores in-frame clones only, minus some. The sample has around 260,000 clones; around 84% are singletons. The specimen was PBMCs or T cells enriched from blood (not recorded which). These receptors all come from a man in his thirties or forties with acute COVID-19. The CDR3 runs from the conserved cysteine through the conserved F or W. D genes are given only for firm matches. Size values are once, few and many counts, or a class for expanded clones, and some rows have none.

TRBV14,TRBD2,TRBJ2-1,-,TGTGCCAGCAGCCTGGAGCTAGCGGGGCCCAACAATGAGCAGTTCTTC,CASSLELAGPNNEQFF
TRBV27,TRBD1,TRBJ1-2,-,TGTGCCAGCAGTTTATCGCCAGGGGGAACTGAGGGCTACACCTTC,CASSLSPGGTEGYTF
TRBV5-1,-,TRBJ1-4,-,TGCGCCAGCAGCTCCGCTCCTCAGGGGACTAATGAAAAACTGTTTTTT,CASSSAPQGTNEKLFF
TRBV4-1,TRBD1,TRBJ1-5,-,TGCGCCAGCAGCCTGGATAGGGGGCAGGGCAATCAGCCCCAGCATTTT,CASSLDRGQGNQPQHF
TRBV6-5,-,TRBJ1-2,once,TGTGCCAGCAGTAAACCGGGAGCTTCAAACTATGGCTACACCTTC,CASSKPGASNYGYTF
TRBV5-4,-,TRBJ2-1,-,TGTGCCAGCAGCTTGGACAGGGACTCCTACAATGAGCAGTTCTTC,CASSLDRDSYNEQFF
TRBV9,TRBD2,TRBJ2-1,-,TGTGCCAGCCTCGGGAGGGGCGGTGAGCAGTTCTTC,CASLGRGGEQFF
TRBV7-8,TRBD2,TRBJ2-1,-,TGTGCCAGCAGCCAGGATACTAGCGGGAGATACAATGAGCAGTTCTTC,CASSQDTSGRYNEQFF
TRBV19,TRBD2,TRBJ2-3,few,TGTGCCAGTAGTACGGGACTAGCGGGACCTAGCACAGATACGCAGTATTTT,CASSTGLAGPSTDTQYF
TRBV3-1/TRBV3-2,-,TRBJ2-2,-,TGTGCCAGCAGCCAAGGAAGAGGCACCGGGGAGCTGTTTTTT,CASSQGRGTGELFF
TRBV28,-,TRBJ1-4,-,TGTGCCAGCAGTTTATTATTAGGGGCTGGGGAAAAACTGTTTTTT,CASSLLLGAGEKLFF
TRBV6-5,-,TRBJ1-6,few,TGTGCCAGCAGTTACTCCCAGGACAGTTTTAATTCACCCCTCCACTTT,CASSYSQDSFNSPLHF
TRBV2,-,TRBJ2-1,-,TGTGCCAGCAGTGAAGAGAGGAGCAATGAGCAGTTCTTC,CASSEERSNEQFF
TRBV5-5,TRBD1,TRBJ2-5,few,TGTGCCAGCAGCTTGGCCATGGGGGCAGGGGGACGACAAGAGACCCAGTACTTC,CASSLAMGAGGRQETQYF
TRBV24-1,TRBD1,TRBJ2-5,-,TGTGCCACCAGTGATCCGACAGGGGACCAAGAGACCCAGTACTTC,CATSDPTGDQETQYF
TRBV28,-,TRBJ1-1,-,TGTGCCAGCAGTGGGAGGACTATCATGAACACTGAAGCTTTCTTT,CASSGRTIMNTEAFF
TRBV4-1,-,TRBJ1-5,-,TGCGCCAGCAGCCAATCAGGGATTCAGCCCCAGCATTTT,CASSQSGIQPQHF
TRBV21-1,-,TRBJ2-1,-,TGTGCCAGCAGCAAAGGTTTGGCACCGATACAGTACAATGAGCAGTTCTTC,CASSKGLAPIQYNEQFF
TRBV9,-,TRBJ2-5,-,TGTGCCAGCAGCGTATGGGCGATGGGGGGAGCGGAGACCCAGTACTTC,CASSVWAMGGAETQYF
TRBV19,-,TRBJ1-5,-,TGTGCCGGGAGTCGACAGGTTTATCAGCCCCAGCATTTT,CAGSRQVYQPQHF
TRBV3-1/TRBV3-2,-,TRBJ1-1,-,TGTGCCAGCAGCCAATGGGAGGGGAACACTGAAGCTTTCTTT,CASSQWEGNTEAFF
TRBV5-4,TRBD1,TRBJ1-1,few,TGTGCCAGCAGTATCGACAGGGGCGACACTGAAGCTTTCTTT,CASSIDRGDTEAFF
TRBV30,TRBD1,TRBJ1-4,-,TGTGCCTGGAGTGTACAAAGGAAGGGACAGTATAATGAAAAACTGTTTTTT,CAWSVQRKGQYNEKLFF
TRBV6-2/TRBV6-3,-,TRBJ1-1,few,TGTGCCAGCAGTTACTCAACCGAGGGCACTGAAGCTTTCTTT,CASSYSTEGTEAFF
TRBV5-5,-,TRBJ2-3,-,TGTGCCAGCAGCTTAAGCCCCACAGATACGCAGTATTTT,CASSLSPTDTQYF
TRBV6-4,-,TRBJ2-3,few,TGTGCCAGCAGCCGGGACACAGGCACAGATACGCAGTATTTT,CASSRDTGTDTQYF
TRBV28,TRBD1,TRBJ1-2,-,TGTGCCAGTGCGGGACAGCCAAGCTATGGCTACACCTTC,CASAGQPSYGYTF
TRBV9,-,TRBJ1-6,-,TGTGCCAGCAGCGTAGATAATTATGGCAGGGGATCACCCCTCCACTTT,CASSVDNYGRGSPLHF
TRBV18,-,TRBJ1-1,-,TGTGCCAGCTCACCACCGGCAGGGAAGGTTGGAATGATTGAAGCTTTCTTT,CASSPPAGKVGMIEAFF
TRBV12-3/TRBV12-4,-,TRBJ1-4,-,TGTGCCAGCAGTCCCCTATTAGAAAAACTGTTTTTT,CASSPLLEKLFF
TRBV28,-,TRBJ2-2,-,TGTGCCAGCAGTTTTCACAGGGGAGGAGGATTGGGAACCGGGGAGCTGTTTTTT,CASSFHRGGGLGTGELFF
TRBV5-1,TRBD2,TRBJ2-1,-,TGTGCCAGCAGGCTTCCTGGACTAGCGCTTAATGAGCAGTTCTTC,CASRLPGLALNEQFF
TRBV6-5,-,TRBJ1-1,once,TGTGCCAGCAGTTCTCAGGTGGACACTGAAGCTTTCTTT,CASSSQVDTEAFF
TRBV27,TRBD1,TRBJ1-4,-,TGTGCCAGCAGTCCGTACTGGACAGGGGACTATAATGAAAAACTGTTTTTT,CASSPYWTGDYNEKLFF
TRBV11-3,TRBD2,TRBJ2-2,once,TGTGCCAGCAGCTTAGTCCTAGCGGGAGTCACCGGGGAGCTGTTTTTT,CASSLVLAGVTGELFF
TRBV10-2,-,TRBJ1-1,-,TGCGCCAGCAGTGGGCGCGAGAGGGTTCTGAACACTGAAGCTTTCTTT,CASSGRERVLNTEAFF
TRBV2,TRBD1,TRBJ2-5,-,TGTGCCAGAGGGGACAGGGGGTTAAGGGAAAAGACCCAGTACTTC,CARGDRGLREKTQYF
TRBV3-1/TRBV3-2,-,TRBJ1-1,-,TGTGCCAGCAGCCAAGATAGAGGGCGCCCTATTACCATGAACACTGAAGCTTTCTTT,CASSQDRGRPITMNTEAFF
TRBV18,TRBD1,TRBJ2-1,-,TGTGCCAGCTCACGGGACAGAAAGTACAATGAGCAGTTCTTC,CASSRDRKYNEQFF
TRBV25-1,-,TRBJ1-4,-,TGTGCCAGCAGTGTAACAGGGAGAAATGAAAAACTGTTTTTT,CASSVTGRNEKLFF
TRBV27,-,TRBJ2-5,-,TGTGCCAGCAGGCGGCCGGGACAACTCGAGACCCAGTACTTC,CASRRPGQLETQYF
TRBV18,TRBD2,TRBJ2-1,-,TGTGCCAGCTCACCACCTTCCGCGGGAGGGCCCTACAATGAGCAGTTCTTC,CASSPPSAGGPYNEQFF
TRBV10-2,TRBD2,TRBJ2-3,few,TGCGCCAGCAGTGATTTCCGCGGGCGGGGGAGAGGCACAGATACGCAGTATTTT,CASSDFRGRGRGTDTQYF
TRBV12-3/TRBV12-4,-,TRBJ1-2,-,TGTGCCAGCAGCCCAACAGGGATTGATGGCTACACCTTC,CASSPTGIDGYTF
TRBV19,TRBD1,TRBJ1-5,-,TGTGCCAGTAGTCGAGGACAGGGAGGAATTCAGCCCCAGCATTTT,CASSRGQGGIQPQHF
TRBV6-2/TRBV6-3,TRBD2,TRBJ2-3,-,TGTGCCAGCAGCCTGACTAGCGGGGGCGGAGATACGCAGTATTTT,CASSLTSGGGDTQYF
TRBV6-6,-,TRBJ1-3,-,TGTGCCAGCAGTCCCCTGGAGGGTTTACTAGACTCTGGAAACACCATATATTTT,CASSPLEGLLDSGNTIYF
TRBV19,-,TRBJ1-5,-,TGTGCCAGTAGTACCTATACAGGGAGCAATCAGCCCCAGCATTTT,CASSTYTGSNQPQHF
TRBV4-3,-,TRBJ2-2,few,TGCGCCAGCAGCCAAGATCCCTTGAGGAACACCGGGGAGCTGTTTTTT,CASSQDPLRNTGELFF
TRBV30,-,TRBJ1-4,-,TGTGCCTCCCCCAGTCGGGGAACTAATGAAAAACTGTTTTTT,CASPSRGTNEKLFF
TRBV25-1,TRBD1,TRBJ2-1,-,TGTGCCAGCAGTTCTGGGACAGAGGCCTACAATGAGCAGTTCTTC,CASSSGTEAYNEQFF
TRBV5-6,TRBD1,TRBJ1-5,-,TGTGCCAGCAGCTTGAAGGGGACAGGGGCGGGTCAGCCCCAGCATTTT,CASSLKGTGAGQPQHF
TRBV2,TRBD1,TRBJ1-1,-,TGTGCCAGCAGTGCACAGGGGGGCACTGAAGCTTTCTTT,CASSAQGGTEAFF
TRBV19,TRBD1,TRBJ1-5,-,TGTGCCAGTAGTATTGTAGGGACAGTTGGAAATAGCAATCAGCCCCAGCATTTT,CASSIVGTVGNSNQPQHF
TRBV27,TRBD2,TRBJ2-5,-,TGTGCCAGCAGTCCCCTCGGACTAGCGGGGGGTGAAAAGACCCAGTACTTC,CASSPLGLAGGEKTQYF
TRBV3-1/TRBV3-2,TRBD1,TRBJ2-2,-,TGTGCCAGCAGCCAAGACGCAGGGGGTACCGGGGAGCTGTTTTTT,CASSQDAGGTGELFF
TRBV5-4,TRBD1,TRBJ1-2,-,TGTGCCAGCAGCTCCAGACAGGGTGGCTACACCTTC,CASSSRQGGYTF